This TCR beta chain was identified in a study of cytotoxic CD8 clonotypes in ibrutinib-treated CLL. Study-level background: In all, under twelve patients were relapsed/refractory, around 15 were treatment-naive and 17 to 18 were IGHV unmutated. Specimens for response were gathered following a median around eleven months of therapy, spanning 6 to 36.

As for this clone: What it recognizes is unknown.

CDR1 LGHNA and CDR2 YNFKEQ come from the germline V gene. Trimming took 6 bases from V and 2 from J, leaving 14 bases between them. CDR3 size: 16 residues. Sequencing was designed to attain a depth spanning 1 in 200,000 to 1 in 1 million T cells. TCRdb keeps only in-frame clones here, not all; method: immunoSEQ multiplex PCR. The repertoire includes about 56,000 clones, over 55% of them detected once, and roughly 22% sits in the top ten. General study findings and limits: The public clonotypes identified were infrequent and showed contraction or stability on treatment.

Material: PBMCs, obtained after 24 months of ibrutinib treatment. The chain recombines TRBV4-2 with TRBJ2-6; no reliable D call. This TCR was sampled from a human donor with chronic lymphocytic leukemia. CDR3 coding DNA: TGTGCCAGCAGACCCAGGTTCAGGCCTGGGGCCAACGTCCTGACTTTC. Protein sequence: CASRPRFRPGANVLTF.